A selection of T cell receptor beta chains follows, all from one sample in a study of cytomegalovirus exposure and HLA in healthy donors. Method: immunoSEQ multiplex PCR; TCRdb's copy keeps in-frame clones and lacks some. The profile shows some 160,000 clones, around 80% of them singletons. Sequencing input: PBMCs. The receptors here all came from a boy younger than 10 in good health and CMV-seronegative. The CDR3 runs from the conserved cysteine through the conserved F or W. A D gene is named only where the DNA matches it firmly. Clone size appears in some rows only: once, few, many, or a class for an expanded clone.

V	D	size	J	CDR3	DNA
TRBV5-1	.	.	TRBJ2-4	CASKRESGNIQYF	TGCGCCAGCAAAAGGGAGTCGGGAAACATTCAGTACTTC
TRBV15	.	.	TRBJ1-5	CATSSYLIGGQPQHF	TGTGCCACCAGCAGTTATTTGATAGGCGGTCAGCCCCAGCATTTT
TRBV27	.	.	TRBJ1-1	CASCRQPFSNTEAFF	TGTGCCAGCTGCCGACAACCCTTCTCCAACACTGAAGCTTTCTTT
TRBV7-8	.	once	TRBJ2-3	CASSLGASNPEYF	TGTGCCAGCAGCTTAGGGGCCTCCAATCCGGAGTATTTT
TRBV7-8	.	.	TRBJ2-1	CASSLRPVEGEQFF	TGTGCCAGCAGCTTACGCCCCGTTGAGGGTGAGCAGTTCTTC
TRBV11-3	.	.	TRBJ2-6	CASSLFGSSGANVLTF	TGTGCCAGCAGCTTATTCGGGAGCTCTGGGGCCAACGTCCTGACTTTC
TRBV6-1	.	.	TRBJ1-5	CASSGRPKRGPQHF	TGTGCCAGCAGTGGTCGCCCCAAGAGAGGGCCCCAGCATTTT
TRBV11-2	.	.	TRBJ1-1	CASTLPLVSGEAFF	TGTGCCAGCACCCTCCCCTTAGTCAGCGGTGAAGCTTTCTTT
TRBV5-1	TRBD2	once	TRBJ2-2	CASRSGTNSNTGELFF	TGCGCCAGCAGATCCGGGACTAACTCGAACACCGGGGAGCTGTTTTTT
TRBV7-2	.	.	TRBJ2-5	CASSALGTTGETQYF	TGTGCCAGCAGCGCGCTCGGGACAACGGGTGAGACCCAGTACTTC
TRBV25-1	TRBD1	.	TRBJ1-1	CASRTGGEAFF	TGTGCCAGCCGAACAGGGGGCGAAGCTTTCTTT
TRBV11-3	.	.	TRBJ1-6	CASSSNIYNSPLHF	TGTGCCAGCAGCTCCAACATCTATAATTCACCCCTCCACTTT
TRBV18	.	.	TRBJ1-5	CASSPEKLINQPQHF	TGTGCCAGCTCACCAGAAAAACTGATCAATCAGCCCCAGCATTTT
TRBV13	.	once	TRBJ2-7	CASSLMGWWGQGSYEQYF	TGTGCCAGCAGCTTGATGGGTTGGTGGGGGCAAGGTTCCTACGAGCAGTACTTC
TRBV6-1	TRBD2	.	TRBJ2-5	CASSVLAGGLETQYF	TGTGCCAGCAGCGTACTAGCGGGGGGGCTGGAGACCCAGTACTTC
TRBV27	TRBD1	.	TRBJ1-1	CASSQNRGLGLGNTEAFF	TGTGCCAGCAGCCAAAACAGGGGCCTCGGATTGGGGAACACTGAAGCTTTCTTT
TRBV11-2	.	.	TRBJ1-3	CASSTWTPSSGNTIYF	TGTGCCAGCAGCACCTGGACACCTAGCTCTGGAAACACCATATATTTT
TRBV7-2	TRBD2	.	TRBJ2-7	CASSLVSSGSSYEQYF	TGTGCCAGCAGCTTAGTTTCGAGCGGGAGCTCCTACGAGCAGTACTTC
TRBV7-9	TRBD2	.	TRBJ2-7	CASSLARLAGESSYEQYF	TGTGCCAGCAGCTTAGCGCGCCTAGCGGGGGAGAGCTCCTACGAGCAGTACTTC
TRBV10-3	TRBD1	.	TRBJ1-1	CAISGTGGAGTEAFF	TGTGCCATCAGTGGGACAGGGGGCGCCGGCACTGAAGCTTTCTTT
TRBV9	TRBD2	.	TRBJ2-5	CASSPSGRSETQYF	TGTGCCAGCAGCCCTAGCGGGAGGAGCGAGACCCAGTACTTC
TRBV7-2	TRBD1	once	TRBJ1-1	CASTPDRDNTEAFF	TGTGCCAGCACTCCCGACAGGGATAACACTGAAGCTTTCTTT
TRBV6-5	.	once	TRBJ1-2	CASSSATRKDGYTF	TGTGCCAGCAGTTCGGCGACTCGCAAAGATGGCTACACCTTC
TRBV5-5	TRBD1	.	TRBJ1-1	CASSLGDRAMNTEAFF	TGTGCCAGCAGCTTAGGTGACAGGGCGATGAACACTGAAGCTTTCTTT
TRBV29-1	.	.	TRBJ1-3	CSGRTGNRGNTIYF	TGCAGCGGCCGAACAGGGAACCGTGGAAACACCATATATTTT
TRBV18	TRBD1	.	TRBJ2-2	CASSLTPPTGTNTGELFF	TGTGCCAGCTCCCTAACCCCCCCGACAGGGACGAACACCGGGGAGCTGTTTTTT
TRBV28	TRBD1	.	TRBJ1-5	CASSSPWTGGSNQPQHF	TGTGCCAGCAGTTCCCCTTGGACAGGAGGTAGCAATCAGCCCCAGCATTTT
TRBV5-5	.	.	TRBJ2-3	CASSFSFAGRIGRDTQYF	TGTGCCAGCAGCTTCAGTTTTGCGGGCCGAATTGGACGAGATACGCAGTATTTT
TRBV6-1	.	.	TRBJ1-1	CASSPGGRAFF	TGTGCCAGCAGTCCGGGGGGTAGAGCTTTCTTT
TRBV6-1	TRBD1	few	TRBJ2-7	CASSDGAGTGGHEQYF	TGTGCCAGCAGTGATGGGGCCGGGACAGGGGGCCACGAGCAGTACTTC
TRBV7-9	TRBD1	once	TRBJ2-5	CASSRTGVEEETQYF	TGTGCCAGCAGCCGGACAGGGGTTGAGGAAGAGACCCAGTACTTC
TRBV5-6	.	.	TRBJ1-2	CASSLSLASGYTF	TGTGCCAGCAGCCTTTCCCTGGCTAGTGGCTACACCTTC